These 3 T cell receptor beta chains share one sample of origin, sequenced in a study of radiation and T cells in renal cell carcinoma. Sequencing was performed with immunoSEQ multiplex PCR; in TCRdb, only in-frame clones are kept and a portion is missing. The data show 160,000 or so clones, about nine tenths seen once. Regarding time point: blood 2 weeks post-SBRT. Treatment denoted: 15 Gy SBRT to primary tumor, nephrectomy 4 weeks later. The sample in question was blood, obtained from a patient whose treatment included radiotherapy and nephrectomy. The receptor set was obtained from a woman in her 50s with renal cell carcinoma.

The V gene is TRBV19, the J gene TRBJ1-1; D ambiguous. Germline V CDR1 and CDR2: LNHDA, SQIVND (reference sequence). V was cut by 6 bases and J by 6 bases, with 14 bases left in between. The CDR3 sequence is 13 residues long. The CDR3 protein is CASREVWSPEAFF. The CDR3 bases are TGTGCCAGTAGGGAGGTCTGGTCCCCTGAAGCTTTCTTT.

The chain employs TRBV19 and TRBJ2-3; weak D call: TRBD1 (6 bases). The CDR3 loop spans 15 amino acids. Per germline, CDR1 LNHDA and CDR2 SQIVND (reference sequence). Trimming took 2 bases from V and 6 from J, leaving 15 bases between them. CDR3: CASSIRTARSDTQYF. CDR3 coding DNA: TGTGCCAGTAGTATACGGACAGCCCGGTCGGATACGCAGTATTTT.

This rearrangement joins TRBV6-1 to TRBJ1-5; D is uncertain. Germline lookup yields CDR1 MNHNS and CDR2 SASEGT. This CDR3 is built from 13 residues. Between the trimmed V and J ends, which lost 6 bases and 6 bases, there was a span of 12 bases. The CDR3: CASRSRVRQPQHF. DNA of the CDR3: TGTGCCAGCAGGAGCCGGGTACGTCAGCCCCAGCATTTT.